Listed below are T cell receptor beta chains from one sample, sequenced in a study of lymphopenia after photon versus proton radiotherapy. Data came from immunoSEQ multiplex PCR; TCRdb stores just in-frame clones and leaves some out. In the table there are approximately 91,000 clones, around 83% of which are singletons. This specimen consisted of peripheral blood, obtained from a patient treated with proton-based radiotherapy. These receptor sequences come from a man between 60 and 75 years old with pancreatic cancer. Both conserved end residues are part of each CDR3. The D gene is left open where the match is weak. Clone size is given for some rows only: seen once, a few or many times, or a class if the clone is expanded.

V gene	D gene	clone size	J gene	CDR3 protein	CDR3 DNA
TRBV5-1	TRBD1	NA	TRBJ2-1	CASRPDRGAYNEQFF	TGCGCCAGCAGGCCCGACAGGGGGGCCTACAATGAGCAGTTCTTC
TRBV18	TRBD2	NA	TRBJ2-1	CASSPAGLAGGSEQFF	TGTGCCAGCTCACCGGCGGGACTAGCGGGAGGCAGTGAGCAGTTCTTC
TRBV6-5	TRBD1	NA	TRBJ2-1	CASSYQTGVEQFF	TGTGCCAGCAGTTACCAGACAGGGGTTGAGCAGTTCTTC
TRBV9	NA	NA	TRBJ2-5	CASSVGLGQETQYF	TGTGCCAGCAGCGTAGGACTGGGCCAAGAGACCCAGTACTTC
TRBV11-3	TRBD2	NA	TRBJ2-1	CASSYSGRAANEQFF	TGTGCCAGCAGCTATAGCGGGAGGGCAGCCAATGAGCAGTTCTTC
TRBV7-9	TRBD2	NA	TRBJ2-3	CASSLGATSGSTDTQYF	TGTGCCAGCAGCTTAGGGGCCACTAGCGGGAGCACAGATACGCAGTATTTT
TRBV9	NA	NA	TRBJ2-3	CASSVQVSTDTQYF	TGTGCCAGCAGCGTCCAGGTTAGCACAGATACGCAGTATTTT
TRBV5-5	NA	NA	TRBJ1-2	CASSLVGRGGGYTF	TGTGCCAGCAGCTTGGTGGGCAGGGGAGGTGGCTACACCTTC
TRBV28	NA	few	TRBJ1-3	CASRGRGNSGNTIYF	TGTGCCAGCAGAGGGCGGGGAAACTCTGGAAACACCATATATTTT
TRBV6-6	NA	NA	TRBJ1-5	CASSTGARVAPQHF	TGTGCCAGCAGTACCGGCGCCAGGGTAGCGCCCCAGCATTTT